A single sample gave rise to the 21 T cell receptor beta chains below, sequenced in a study of cytomegalovirus exposure and HLA in healthy donors. 60 Vbeta and 13 Jbeta primers were used in PCR. Only in-frame clones appear in the TCRdb table, and some are missing; sequencing was by immunoSEQ multiplex PCR. The table lists around 120,000 clones, about 73% of them singletons. Sequenced: PBMCs. The receptors originated from a woman in her 40s in good health and CMV-seronegative.

The rearrangement joins TRBV7-2 to TRBJ1-6, with D maybe TRBD1 (6 bases). Trimming cost V 1 base and J 10 bases, with 14 bases left between them. CDR3 length: 15 amino acids. Germline CDR1 reads SGHTA; CDR2 reads FQGNSA. The CDR3 spells CASSLDYRERSPLHF. CDR3 in DNA: TGTGCCAGCAGCTTAGATTACAGGGAGAGATCACCCCTCCACTTT.

The CDR3 DNA reads TGTGCCACCAGCAGAGGGGTTCGACGGGGGGTGGAGGGGCAGTATTTT. It translates to CATSRGVRRGVEGQYF. This chain joins TRBV15 and TRBJ2-3; 7 positions match TRBD2. CDR3 length: 16 amino acids. After removal of 1 base from V and 11 bases from J, the junction contained 15 bases not matched to a gene. Germline CDR1 LNHNV, CDR2 YYDKDF (reference sequence).

The gene calls are TRBV7-6 and TRBJ2-7; weak D call: TRBD2 (5 bases). Germline CDR1 is SGHVS and CDR2 is FNYEAQ. The CDR3 totals 13 residues. Trimming removed 1 base at V and 6 bases at J, with 10 bases between. The CDR3 here is CASSLVARGEQYF. The CDR3 region has the DNA TGTGCCAGCAGCTTAGTAGCTCGGGGCGAGCAGTACTTC.

The chain couples TRBV6-5 to TRBJ2-2; possible D gene TRBD2, 5 bases. The CDR3 is 15 amino acids. V was trimmed by 6 bases and J by 1 base, leaving 12 bases between them. The V gene's germline CDR1 is MNHEY and CDR2 SVGAGI. The DNA for the CDR3 is TGTGCCAGCAGGCTAGCCATAATGAACACCGGGGAGCTGTTTTTT. Residues: CASRLAIMNTGELFF.

The gene calls are TRBV28 and TRBJ2-5; 10 bases map to TRBD1. The CDR3 is 15 amino acids. CDR1 and CDR2 (germline): MDHEN, SYDVKM. V was clipped by 6 bases and J by 0 bases; unmatched bases: 4. The CDR3 sequence is CASSTDRGDQETQYF. In nucleotides, the CDR3 is TGTGCCAGCAGCACGGACAGGGGGGACCAAGAGACCCAGTACTTC.

This clone was detected only a few times. The chain is built from TRBV6-5 and TRBJ2-7; the D gene is possibly TRBD2 (6 bases). CDR3 length equals 13 residues. Trimming took off 5 bases at V and 1 base at J, with 9 bases between the two ends. CDR1 is MNHEY, CDR2 SVGAGI, per germline. CDR3 sequence (DNA): TGTGCCAGCAGTACGGGACTTTCCTACGAGCAGTACTTC. Translating gives CASSTGLSYEQYF.

CDR3 nucleotide sequence: TGTGCCAGCCACCAAGCCACCGGGGAGCTGTTTTTT. Its translation is CASHQATGELFF. The genes are TRBV7-9 and TRBJ2-2, with unresolved D. The CDR3 has 12 residues. Germline-derived CDR1 and CDR2 are SEHNR and FQNEAQ (reference sequence). The ends were cut back, 8 bases at V and 4 bases at J, with 8 bases in the middle.

The chain has TRBV5-4 and TRBJ2-7; TRBD1 aligns across 8 bases. With V trimmed by 9 bases and J by 2 bases, 7 bases remained unmatched. Germline V gene sequence: CDR1 SGHNT, CDR2 YYREEE (reference sequence). CDR3 length: 13 amino acids. DNA for the CDR3: TGTGCCATCCCCGGGACAGGAGCCTACGAGCAGTACTTC. Its protein product is CAIPGTGAYEQYF.

V is TRBV21-1 and J is TRBJ1-5; the D call of TRBD1 is as the table states it, not checked on the DNA. TRBV21-1 is shown as a pseudogene. This CDR3 spans 14 amino acids. DNA for the CDR3: TGTGCCAGCAGCGAGACAGCCCGGAATCAGCCCCAGCATTTT. Residues: CASSETARNQPQHF.

This clone was seen a handful of times. V gene TRBV5-5 combines with J gene TRBJ2-7; TRBD2 matches 9 bases. Germline trimming cut 3 bases from V and 2 bases from J; bases unmatched to any gene: 12. Germline CDR1 reads SGHKS; CDR2 reads YYEKEE (reference sequence). This CDR3 has 17 residues. CDR3 in DNA: TGTGCCAGCAGCTCCAGTAGCAGCGGGAGGTTTGCCTACGAGCAGTACTTC. Encoded protein: CASSSSSSGRFAYEQYF.

The chain joins TRBV5-1 to TRBJ2-2; 9 bases agree with TRBD1. V was clipped by 4 bases and J by 8 bases; unmatched bases: 6. The CDR3 sequence is 14 residues long. Germline-derived CDR1 and CDR2 are SGHRS and YFSETQ. DNA of the CDR3: TGCGCCAGCAGCCCACAGGGGGCAGGTGGGGAGCTGTTTTTT. This encodes CASSPQGAGGELFF.

The chain carries TRBV11-2 and TRBJ1-1; D unclear. Germline lookup yields CDR1 SGHAT and CDR2 FQNNGV. Deletions cut 4 bases from V and 4 bases from J, with 13 bases between. The CDR3 spans 14 residues. CDR3 in amino acids: CASSSPRGGTEAFF. CDR3 bases: TGTGCCAGCAGCTCACCCCGGGGAGGCACTGAAGCTTTCTTT.

The gene calls are TRBV18 and TRBJ1-3; 8 nucleotides line up with TRBD1. The germline CDR1 and CDR2 sequences are KGHSH and LQKENI. The CDR3 has 16 residues. After removal of 3 bases from V and 1 base from J, the junction contained 5 bases not matched to a gene. CDR3 sequence: CASSPRTGRSGNTIYF. The CDR3 DNA sequence: TGTGCCAGCTCACCCCGGACAGGGCGGTCTGGAAACACCATATATTTT.

The chain is built from TRBV19 and TRBJ2-3, with TRBD2 matching over 7 bases. Unmatched junction bases numbered 6, after V lost 5 bases and J lost 4 bases. The CDR3 extends over 14 amino acids. Germline-derived CDR1 and CDR2 are LNHDA and SQIVND (reference sequence). CDR3 in amino acids: CASSRTSPPDTQYF. In DNA, the CDR3 is TGTGCCAGTAGTCGGACTAGTCCGCCAGATACGCAGTATTTT.

The rearrangement joins TRBV20-1 to TRBJ1-5; D ambiguous. CDR1 and CDR2 (germline): DFQATT, SNEGSKA (reference sequence). CDR3 length equals 11 residues. The germline V and J ends were trimmed by 6 bases and 9 bases, with 12 bases remaining between them. CDR3 amino acids: CSAHLIRPQHF. CDR3 DNA sequence: TGCAGTGCCCACCTTATTAGGCCCCAGCATTTT.

About this clone itself: This is likely a read error, given that the CDR3 carries no conserved phenylalanine or tryptophan at its end. The chain joins TRBV19 to TRBJ1-1; TRBD1 aligns across 8 bases. The length of the CDR3 is 17 residues. The trim removed 5 bases at V and 2 bases at J, leaving 13 bases unmatched. The germline V gene has CDR1 LNHDA and CDR2 SQIVND (reference sequence). CDR3 bases: TGTGCCAGTAGTCCCGACAGGGGAAGATTGATAAACACTGAAGCTTTCCTT. Translated, it gives CASSPDRGRLINTEAFL.

This chain uses TRBV4-3 with TRBJ1-3; no definite D call. The CDR3 length is 15 residues. Germline assignment: CDR1 LGHNA and CDR2 YSLEER. The V end was cut by 4 bases, the J end by 2 bases, with 12 bases between. CDR3 DNA sequence: TGCGCCAGCAGCCTAAGCATGGAGGCTGGAAACACCATATATTTT. It yields the protein CASSLSMEAGNTIYF.

The chain links TRBV14 to TRBJ1-1; weak D call: TRBD1 (5 bases). The CDR3 runs 15 residues. The germline V gene encodes CDR1 SGHDN and CDR2 FVKESK. V lost 4 bases and J 1 base, leaving 13 bases between the germline ends. The CDR3 region has the DNA TGTGCCAGCAGCCCATCAGGGTCTAGGAACACTGAAGCTTTCTTT. Encoded protein: CASSPSGSRNTEAFF. The variable domain in full, completed from reference TRBV14 and TRBJ1-1, reads EAGVTQFPSHSVIEKGQTVTLRCDPISGHDNLYWYRRVMGKEIKFLLHFVKESKQDESGMPNNRFLAERTGGTYSTLKVQPAELEDSGVYFCASSPSGSRNTEAFFGQGTRLTVV.

Comment on this clone: One end of the junction is discordant with germline, which a read error may explain. The genes are TRBV4-1 and TRBJ2-6, with 8 bases fitting TRBD2. CDR1 and CDR2 (germline): MGHRA, YSYEKL. The CDR3 runs 15 residues. The CDR3 DNA reads TGCGCCAGCAGCCACCTACCGGGGGGGGCCAACGGCCTGACTTTC. It translates to CASSHLPGGANGLTF.

A remark on this clone: An end of the junction differs from the germline gene, which may be a read error. In DNA, the CDR3 is TGTGCTAGCAGTTATACCCTAGCCAAAAACAGTCAGTACTTC. Translated, it gives CASSYTLAKNSQYF. The chain couples TRBV6-5 to TRBJ2-4, with D perhaps TRBD2 (5 bases). The CDR3 sequence is 14 residues long. From germline, CDR1 is MNHEY and CDR2 SVGAGI.

The CDR3 DNA reads TGTGCCAGCAGTCGCAGGGGGAACTCTGGAAACACCATATATTTT. The encoded protein is CASSRRGNSGNTIYF. This chain links TRBV6-1 with TRBJ1-3, with 7 bases identical to TRBD1. This CDR3 has 15 amino acids. CDR1 MNHNS and CDR2 SASEGT come from the germline V gene. V lost 5 bases, J lost 0 bases, and 4 bases stayed unmatched.